This T cell receptor beta chain emerged from a study of CD8 T cells in Susac syndrome. Reverse transcription of 0.5 to 1 ug RNA was carried out with random hexamers. TCRdb independently ran MiXCR on the immunoSEQ multiplex PCR reads; one entry per CDR3 protein. Here the sample spans about 300,000 distinct CDR3 sequences, 70% to 90% being singletons. This TCR derives from a human donor with multiple sclerosis. The sample was CD8+ T cells from PBMCs.

The CDR3 DNA follows: TGCGCCAGCAGCCAATATCCCAGGACAGGGCCAGATGGCTACACCTTC. Encoded protein: CASSQYPRTGPDGYTF. The V and J genes are TRBV4-3 and TRBJ1-2, with TRBD1 identical over 8 bases. With 2 bases clipped from V and 6 bases from J, the junction kept 11 bases outside the gene matches. The CDR3 spans 16 residues. Germline V gene sequence: CDR1 LGHNA, CDR2 YSLEER.